The 6 T cell receptor beta chains given below trace back to one sample, sequenced in a study of blood T cells in healthy people across ages. Primed by a sample-barcoded 5' primer and a J-beta primer mix, a second PCR proceeded for roughly 7 to 11 cycles. In TCRdb, the 5' RACE reads were re-called with MiXCR into one record per CDR3 protein. Of approximately 810,000 distinct CDR3 sequences in the sample, roughly 35% were seen once. The sample comprised blood. The receptors originated from a man younger than 35 in good health.

CDR3 coding DNA: TGTGCCAGCAGTTTTGGGTCTAATGAAAAACTGTTTTTT. This gives the protein CASSFGSNEKLFF. The genes are TRBV12-3 or TRBV12-4 and TRBJ1-4; no clear D. The CDR3 consists of 13 residues. Trimming cost V 3 bases and J 3 bases, with 5 bases left between them.

The chain links TRBV7-2 to TRBJ2-3; D perhaps matches TRBD2 (6 bases). V was cut by 2 bases and J by 6 bases, with 15 bases left in between. The germline gives CDR1 SGHTA, CDR2 FQGNSA. The CDR3 sequence is 15 residues long. The DNA for the CDR3 is TGTGCCAGCAGCTTAAATCCGGGGGTCAGGGATACGCAGTATTTT. Protein sequence: CASSLNPGVRDTQYF.

The rearrangement links TRBV4-1 to TRBJ1-5, with D possibly matching TRBD1 (5 bases). In germline, CDR1 is MGHRA, CDR2 YSYEKL. V lost 1 base and J lost 1, with 20 bases in between. The CDR3 sequence is 19 residues long. The CDR3 region has the DNA TGCGCCAGCAGCCAAGTTCGGCCCCCCCAGGGTCGGAGCAATCAGCCCCAGCATTTT. Its protein is CASSQVRPPQGRSNQPQHF.

The V call is TRBV6-2 or TRBV6-3, the J call TRBJ2-7; D gene uncertain. This CDR3 has 13 residues. The V and J ends lost 5 bases and 4 bases respectively, with 12 bases between them. Germline V gene sequence: CDR1 MNHEY, CDR2 SVGEGT. This CDR3 is CASSPSDRYEQYF. The DNA for the CDR3 is TGTGCCAGCAGTCCGTCGGACCGGTACGAGCAGTACTTC.

The chain links TRBV2 to TRBJ2-5; 7 nucleotides line up with TRBD1. Gene TRBJ2-7 matches the end of the DNA better, so the J call may be wrong. The CDR3 loop spans 14 amino acids. From germline, CDR1 is SNHLY and CDR2 FYNNEI. CDR3 nucleotides: TGTGCCAGCAGAGGGACAGCACTTGGTGCCGAGCAGTACTTC. It yields the protein CASRGTALGAEQYF.

Here the CDR3 DNA reads TGTGCCAGCAGCCAAGATTATTTGGCTAGCGGAGAGCAGTACTTC. Its translation is CASSQDYLASGEQYF. This chain uses TRBV4-2 with TRBJ2-4; TRBD2 matches 7 bases. Germline V gene data show CDR1 as LGHNA and CDR2 as YNFKEQ. V was pared by 0 bases and J by 13 bases, with 12 bases of the junction left unmatched. This CDR3 region has 15 residues.